These T cell receptor beta chains were read from a single sample in a study of cytomegalovirus exposure and HLA in healthy donors. The assay was immunoSEQ multiplex PCR, and TCRdb's table has in-frame clones only and misses some. Counted here are approximately 82,000 clones, approximately 65% occurring once; the ten biggest clones make up around 5%. Sequencing was carried out using PBMCs. The receptors stem from a young woman in good health and CMV-seropositive. The CDR3 runs from the conserved cysteine through the conserved F or W. D genes are given only for firm matches. Not every row has a clone size; where given, it reads once, few, many or a size class.

TRBJ1-6 few TRBV5-1 - TGCGCCAGCAGCTTGCAGTCGGGTAATTCACCCCTCCACTTT CASSLQSGNSPLHF
TRBJ1-5 few TRBV10-3 TRBD1 TGTGCCATCAGTGCCGGGACAGGGAGGGTTCAGCCCCAGCATTTT CAISAGTGRVQPQHF
TRBJ2-2 - TRBV6-1 - TGTGCCAGCATCAGGGGTTCGAACACCGGGGAGCTGTTTTTT CASIRGSNTGELFF
TRBJ2-4 - TRBV27 TRBD1 TGTGCCAGCAGTTCGGGACAGGAAAACATTCAGTACTTC CASSSGQENIQYF
TRBJ2-5 - TRBV25-1 TRBD1 TGTGCCAGCAGTGAATGGCAGGGGGCACAAGAGACCCAGTACTTC CASSEWQGAQETQYF
TRBJ1-2 - TRBV6-5 - TGTGCCAGCAGTTCCGACAGGACTAACTATGGCTACACCTTC CASSSDRTNYGYTF
TRBJ2-4 - TRBV6-5 TRBD1 TGTGCCAGCAGCCCTAGGACAGGGGGCCGGGACATTCAGTACTTC CASSPRTGGRDIQYF
TRBJ1-5 - TRBV6-5 TRBD1 TGTGCCAGCAGCACCACAGGGGTCAATCAGCCCCAGCATTTT CASSTTGVNQPQHF
TRBJ1-1 - TRBV4-2 - TGTGCCAGCAGCCAGGTGGGGGGGGGAGGCACTGAAGCTTTCTTT CASSQVGGGGTEAFF
TRBJ2-2 - TRBV30 TRBD1 TGTGCCTTGCAGCCGGGACAGGGTCCATCCGGGGAGCTGTTTTTT CALQPGQGPSGELFF
TRBJ2-5 - TRBV28 TRBD1 TGTGCCAGCAGTGAACCGGGACAGTATCAAGAGACCCAGTACTTC CASSEPGQYQETQYF
TRBJ2-3 - TRBV5-6 TRBD2 TGTGCCAGCAGCCGGACTAGCGGCACAGATACGCAGTATTTT CASSRTSGTDTQYF
TRBJ1-6 few TRBV6-5 - TGTGCCAGCAGTCCGACATGGAATAGGGGTTCACCCCTCCACTTT CASSPTWNRGSPLHF
TRBJ2-5 few TRBV5-1 TRBD2 TGCGCCAGCAGCTTAAGCGGGGGCCTCCAGTCCCCTGGAGAGACCCAGTACTTC CASSLSGGLQSPGETQYF
TRBJ2-3 - TRBV7-2 TRBD2 TGTGCCGGCAGCCATGGGACTACCGTATCCGGTACGCAGTATTTT CAGSHGTTVSGTQYF
TRBJ2-3 - TRBV5-4 TRBD2 TGTGCCAGCACCAATAGCGGGGGTAGGACAGATACGCAGTATTTT CASTNSGGRTDTQYF
TRBJ2-7 - TRBV19 TRBD2 TGTGCCAGTAGTCCGATAGCGGGCACTTACGAGCAGTACTTC CASSPIAGTYEQYF
TRBJ2-1 few TRBV7-9 TRBD1 TGTGCCAGCAGCAGAGGACAGGGAAACAATGAGCAGTTCTTC CASSRGQGNNEQFF
TRBJ2-7 - TRBV2 - TGTGCCAGCAAGAGATGGGAGGAGCGCGAGCAGTACTTC CASKRWEEREQYF
TRBJ1-4 - TRBV18 - TGTGCCAGCTCACCACGGAGGGGAGCGGCAACTAATGAAAAACTGTTTTTT CASSPRRGAATNEKLFF
TRBJ2-2 - TRBV20-1 - TGCAGTGCTAGAGGAGCCGGGGAGCTGTTTTTT CSARGAGELFF
TRBJ2-3 - TRBV5-1 TRBD2 TGCGCCAGCAGCCCCGGGACTAGCGGTTACACAGATACGCAGTATTTT CASSPGTSGYTDTQYF
TRBJ1-2 - TRBV19 - TGTGCCAGTACCTCCGGTCGTGAAGGGGTGGCTAACTATGGCTACACCTTC CASTSGREGVANYGYTF
TRBJ1-5 once TRBV30 TRBD1 TGTGCCTGGAGTACAGGGGAGTATAGCAATCAGCCCCAGCATTTT CAWSTGEYSNQPQHF
TRBJ1-1 - TRBV14 - TGTGCCAGCAGCCGAGCCCTGAACACTGAAGCTTTCTTT CASSRALNTEAFF
TRBJ1-6 - TRBV19 - TGTGCCACCTCACGTGGTTTAATGGGCTCACCCCTCCACTTT CATSRGLMGSPLHF
TRBJ2-7 once TRBV6-1 TRBD1 TGTGCCAGCAGTTGGGGACAGGGGGCTGGCGAGCAGTACTTC CASSWGQGAGEQYF
TRBJ2-1 - TRBV7-9 TRBD2 TGTGCCAGCAGTCTATTAGCGGGGGGGAGGAATGAGCAGTTCTTC CASSLLAGGRNEQFF
TRBJ2-1 - TRBV27 - TGTGCCAGCAGTTTCGGGGGTGGCAATGAGCAGTTCTTC CASSFGGGNEQFF
TRBJ1-2 - TRBV18 - TGTGCCAGCTCACCAACAGGTGGAAGATATGGCTACACCTTC CASSPTGGRYGYTF
TRBJ1-1 - TRBV6-1 - TGTGCCAGCAGTGAATACGGGCCAGGGGATATGGGCAGTGAAGCTTTCTTT CASSEYGPGDMGSEAFF
TRBJ2-3 - TRBV7-3 - TGTGCCAGCAGCTTAAATCGTCTACCCTCAGATACGCAGTATTTT CASSLNRLPSDTQYF
TRBJ2-4 - TRBV6-6 TRBD1 TGTGCCAGCAAACAGGGGAATCAGGCCAAAAACATTCAGTACTTC CASKQGNQAKNIQYF
TRBJ2-1 - TRBV10-3 TRBD2 TGTGCCATCGGTACTAGCGGGGGGGGACCGGGGAATGAGCAGTTCTTC CAIGTSGGGPGNEQFF
TRBJ1-2 - TRBV11-2 TRBD1 TGTGCCAGCAGCTCCCTCAGGGGGCCAAGGCATAACTATGGCTACACCTTC CASSSLRGPRHNYGYTF
TRBJ1-3 once TRBV7-3 - TGTGCCAGCAAACAGGGCTCTGGAAACACCATATATTTT CASKQGSGNTIYF
TRBJ2-3 - TRBV5-4 TRBD2 TGTGCCAGCAGCTTGGGGCGGGGGGGGCGTACAGATACGCAGTATTTT CASSLGRGGRTDTQYF
TRBJ2-1 - TRBV19 TRBD2 TGTGCCAGTAGTAAAGGCGGGAGGTACAATGAGCAGTTCTTC CASSKGGRYNEQFF
TRBJ1-4 - TRBV5-1 TRBD1 TGCGCCAGCGCCCGGGACAGGGGAAGAGAAAAACTGTTTTTT CASARDRGREKLFF
TRBJ1-1 - TRBV2 TRBD1 TGTGCCAGCCTAGCTGAAAGACAGGGGGCGAAGACTGAAGCTTTCTTT CASLAERQGAKTEAFF
TRBJ2-1 - TRBV11-2 - TGTGCCAGCAGCCCCGGTTTCGGACAGTCTTACAATGAGCAGTTCTTC CASSPGFGQSYNEQFF
TRBJ1-3 few TRBV14 TRBD1 TGTGCCAGCAGCCTCCCGACAGGGCCTGGAAACACCATATATTTT CASSLPTGPGNTIYF
TRBJ1-6 once TRBV6-1 - TGTGCCAGCACAGGGATAAATTCACCCCTCCACTTT CASTGINSPLHF
TRBJ1-2 - TRBV27 TRBD1 TGTGCCAGCCGCGACTCGACAGGGAACTATGGCTACACCTTC CASRDSTGNYGYTF
TRBJ2-1 - TRBV19 - TGTGCCAGTAACGGACTAGTCGGGGGGCATGAGCAGTTCTTC CASNGLVGGHEQFF
TRBJ1-2 few TRBV5-1 TRBD1 TGCGCCAGCAGCCGGGACAGCAACTATGGCTACACCTTC CASSRDSNYGYTF
TRBJ2-5 - TRBV4-2 - TGTGCCAGCAGCCCTCATAGGAGGAAACAAGAGACCCAGTACTTC CASSPHRRKQETQYF
TRBJ2-2 - TRBV19 TRBD2 TGTGCCAGTAAAGGACTAGCGGGGGGCCAGTGGGAGCTGTTTTTT CASKGLAGGQWELFF
TRBJ1-6 - TRBV13 TRBD1 TGTGCCAGCAGCTCGCTGACAGGGGGCTTTTATTCACCCCTCCACTTT CASSSLTGGFYSPLHF
TRBJ2-3 few TRBV4-3 TRBD2 TGCGCCAGCAGCCAAGACTGGGGGGGTAGCACAGATACGCAGTATTTT CASSQDWGGSTDTQYF
TRBJ2-3 few TRBV6-4 TRBD2 TGTGCCAGCAGTGACGTTAGCGGGGGGGCCGAAGGCACAGATACGCAGTATTTT CASSDVSGGAEGTDTQYF
TRBJ1-4 - TRBV5-4 - TGTGCCAGCAGCTTGGACCAGGGCAATGAAAAACTGTTTTTT CASSLDQGNEKLFF
TRBJ1-2 - TRBV5-1 - TGCGCCAGCCGTCAGGGATTCAACTATGGCTACACCTTC CASRQGFNYGYTF
TRBJ2-3 few TRBV5-1 - TGCGCCAGCAGCTTGGCTCTAGTAACAGATACGCAGTATTTT CASSLALVTDTQYF
TRBJ2-1 - TRBV5-5 TRBD1 TGTGCCAGCAGCCCACAGGGGCTCTTGGCCAATGAGCAGCTCTTC CASSPQGLLANEQLF
TRBJ2-3 - TRBV5-1 - TGCGCCAGCAGCTTGAAAACAGCCACAGATACGCAGTATTTT CASSLKTATDTQYF
TRBJ1-2 - TRBV30 - TGTGCCTGGAGTCTAAATTTCAACTATGGCTACACCTTC CAWSLNFNYGYTF
TRBJ2-1 - TRBV14 TRBD1 TGTGCCAGCAGCCCTAGCCGGGACAGGGGGTTCCATGAGCAGTTCTTC CASSPSRDRGFHEQFF
TRBJ2-2 - TRBV19 - TGTGCCAGTAGTTCTCGAGAGCGATACACCGGGGAGCTGTTTTTT CASSSRERYTGELFF